This T cell receptor beta chain was sequenced for a study of T cell responses to AZD1222 COVID-19 vaccine. Germline V CDR1 and CDR2: MNHEY, SVGEGT. CDR3 length: 17 amino acids. The V gene lost 0 bases and the J gene lost 2 bases, with 17 bases spanning the gap. The protocol was immunoSEQ multiplex PCR, while the TCRdb copy is restricted to in-frame clones and leaves out a portion. The table lists about 180,000 clones, about 91% of them singletons. Concerning this clone: Its antigen is not known.

Study-wide results and limits: Donors in the cohort were predominantly white British and more often female, and clonal diversity was possibly underestimated. The peak T cell response came first, and repertoires were sampled only after it.

Sequenced material: peripheral blood, taken 28 days after the second AZD1222 dose. This chain connects TRBV6-2 or TRBV6-3 to TRBJ2-7; tentatively, D is TRBD1 (6 bases). This clonotype was sampled from an adult who received the AZD1222 COVID-19 vaccine. The CDR3 DNA sequence: TGTGCCAGCAGTTACTCTCCGCCCCAGGGGTCGGCCTACGAGCAGTACTTC. Translating it yields CASSYSPPQGSAYEQYF.